Listed below are T cell receptor beta chains from one sample, sequenced in a study of T cells in Graves' hyperthyroidism and ophthalmopathy. Using its own MiXCR run on the multiplex PCR reads, TCRdb lists one record per CDR3 protein. The sample shows about 380,000 distinct CDR3 sequences, 13% of them seen only once. The source material was blood. The receptors originated from a man aged 25 to 40 with Graves' hyperthyroidism that later progressed to Graves' ophthalmopathy. Both conserved end residues are part of each CDR3. Each record gives: D gene, J gene, V gene, CDR3 protein. A D gene is named only where the DNA matches it firmly.

>NA|TRBJ1-1|TRBV12-3/TRBV12-4
CASKRLMNTEAFF
>NA|TRBJ2-1|TRBV3-1
CASSQGSQREQFF
>NA|TRBJ1-1|TRBV5-1
CASSRDLMNTEAFF
>NA|TRBJ2-2|TRBV12-3/TRBV12-4
CASSFGQGYTGELFF
>NA|TRBJ2-3|TRBV5-6
CASTELTSLDTQYF
>TRBD1|TRBJ1-4|TRBV28
CASSGAWGQGGLNEKLFF
>NA|TRBJ1-5|TRBV2
CASTEGTGHNQPQHF
>NA|TRBJ1-4|TRBV2
CASRWTATEKLFF
>NA|TRBJ1-1|TRBV28
CASSFMAHTEAFF
>NA|TRBJ2-5|TRBV14
CASSQEALGTQTQYF
>NA|TRBJ2-2|TRBV15
CATSRDKSGELFF
>NA|TRBJ1-1|TRBV3-1
CASSQVVGARTEAFF
>NA|TRBJ2-7|TRBV5-1
CASSYRTGTSYEQYF
>TRBD1|TRBJ1-1|TRBV11-3
CASGGQGDAEAFF
>TRBD1|TRBJ2-1|TRBV7-9
CASSEPPGGSYNEQFF
>NA|TRBJ1-2|TRBV18
CASSPYRVPEYTF
>TRBD1|TRBJ2-2|TRBV7-2
CVSIGGTGRRKLFF
>NA|TRBJ2-7|TRBV12-3/TRBV12-4
CASSLGGIHEQYF
>NA|TRBJ1-2|TRBV30
CASLDPNYGYTF
>NA|TRBJ1-1|TRBV7-9
CASSLEPRVNTEAFF
>NA|TRBJ1-6|TRBV2
CASSDLDAGSSYNSPLHF
>NA|TRBJ2-7|TRBV28
CASSLAQVAPTYEQYF
>NA|TRBJ2-1|TRBV7-9
CASSLSFEQFF
>TRBD2|TRBJ2-1|TRBV5-1
CASSFLAGGPSEQFF
>TRBD1|TRBJ2-7|TRBV5-5
CAGSSWTGPNEQYF
>TRBD2|TRBJ2-7|TRBV7-9
CASSSGTNLAYEQYF
>NA|TRBJ1-2|TRBV6-1
CASSPTGSNYGYTF
>NA|TRBJ2-2|TRBV7-3
CASSLTRGTGELFF
>TRBD2|TRBJ2-5|TRBV15
CATRRGGGDQETQYF
>TRBD1|TRBJ1-5|TRBV2
CASSVDRGQPQHF
>NA|TRBJ1-2|TRBV29-1
CSVESAGGYTF
>TRBD2|TRBJ2-7|TRBV28
CASSPSWGGSFDEQYF
>NA|TRBJ2-7|TRBV7-2
CASSLGPQAGYEQYF
>TRBD1|TRBJ1-5|TRBV7-2
CASSSGTGGLSNQPQHF
>NA|TRBJ2-7|TRBV24-1
CATSRGLSNSYEQYF
>NA|TRBJ1-1|TRBV5-1
CASTGSASNTEAFF
>NA|TRBJ1-5|TRBV28
CASSTRTEGQPQHF
>TRBD1|TRBJ1-5|TRBV7-9
CASSDGGTGVQPQHF
>NA|TRBJ1-6|TRBV27
CASSLKDGRGGSPLHF
>NA|TRBJ1-2|TRBV5-1
CASSLEAGANYGYTF
>NA|TRBJ2-1|TRBV13
CASSPAYGNNEQFF
>TRBD1|TRBJ1-6|TRBV6-1
CASSEVLQGFNNSPLHF
>NA|TRBJ2-3|TRBV28
CASSPPWARTDTQYF
>NA|TRBJ1-1|TRBV20-1
CSADRSNTEAFF
>NA|TRBJ2-3|TRBV27
CASSPLRRTVPDTQYF
>NA|TRBJ2-7|TRBV20-1
CSVPDFTTPFRTRHYEQYF
>NA|TRBJ2-1|TRBV28
CASSFRQGRGGSLLNEQFF
>NA|TRBJ2-2|TRBV5-1
CASSEVRAGELFF
>TRBD1|TRBJ1-6|TRBV5-1
CASRPGQGIQPLHF